The 13 T cell receptor beta chains in this list originate from one sample, sequenced in a study of regulatory dendritic cells for organ transplantation (dated 2017 in TCRdb). No antigen is known for these receptors. The library was built by means of the immunoSEQ multiplex PCR assay. The table comes from immuneACCESS by way of TCRdb, which keeps in-frame sequences with V and J called. Part of the clones is missing from these tables; in studies checked, under half for an unresolved V gene and the rest for unknown reasons. The table for this sample lists roughly 20,000 clones; roughly 85% of them were counted only once. The top ten constitute about 0.74% of the sample. Sorted T cell subsets were CFSE-labeled and co-cultured for roughly five days with allogeneic regulatory or mature dendritic cells at a 1:10 DC:T ratio. Sequencing was performed on naive CD4+ T cells from blood cultured with regulatory dendritic cells. Taken with the paper, the label for cell subset or site translates to: CD45RA+ naive T cells. The receptors come from a human donor in good health.

The V gene is TRBV6-5, the J gene TRBJ2-2, with TRBD1 matching over 7 bases. The CDR3 consists of 15 residues. Germline V gene lookup returns CDR1 MNHEY and CDR2 SVGAGI. V shed 0 bases and J 7 bases; nucleotides not matched to a gene: 5. CDR3 in amino acids: CASSYSGGYIGELFF. DNA for the CDR3: TGTGCCAGCAGTTACTCAGGGGGCTACATCGGGGAGCTGTTTTTT.

The V gene is TRBV6-5, the J gene TRBJ1-6, with 7 bases fitting TRBD1. V was pared by 6 bases and J by 6 bases, with 8 bases of the junction left unmatched. This CDR3 has 15 amino acids. In germline, CDR1 is MNHEY, CDR2 SVGAGI. Here the CDR3 DNA reads TGTGCCAGCAGGCCCCTACAGGGGCCTAATTCACCCCTCCACTTT. It yields the protein CASRPLQGPNSPLHF.

The J gene is TRBJ1-5, the V gene TRBV13; D is possibly TRBD1 (5 bases). The V gene's germline CDR1 is PRHDT and CDR2 FYEKMQ (reference sequence). Trimming stripped 0 bases from V and 1 base from J, with 13 bases between. The CDR3 runs 17 residues. The CDR3 region has the DNA TGTGCCAGCAGCTTAGGGCCCAGGGATCCGAGCAATCAGCCCCAGCATTTT. Translation: CASSLGPRDPSNQPQHF. Full variable domain (remainder filled in from reference TRBV13 and TRBJ1-5): AAGVIQSPRHLIKEKRETATLKCYPIPRHDTVYWYQQGPGQDPQFLISFYEKMQSDKGSIPDRFSAQQFSDYHSELNMSSLELGDSALYFCASSLGPRDPSNQPQHFGDGTRLSIL.

The chain has TRBV15 and TRBJ1-3; no firm D call. The CDR3 spans 14 residues. Deletions cut 2 bases from V and 2 bases from J, with 7 bases between. Germline V lookup: CDR1 LNHNV, CDR2 YYDKDF (reference sequence). The CDR3 DNA follows: TGTGCCACCAGCAGAATCACCCCTGGAAACACCATATATTTT. Its translation: CATSRITPGNTIYF.

The rearrangement uses TRBV6-5 and TRBJ1-4, with a possible D match to TRBD1 (5 bases). Germline-derived CDR1 and CDR2 are MNHEY and SVGAGI. The CDR3 runs to 15 residues. With 6 bases removed from V and 5 bases from J, the gap between germline ends came to 16 bases. CDR3 DNA sequence: TGTGCCAGCAGACGCATACGGGGCGTAAATGAAAAACTGTTTTTT. This sequence encodes CASRRIRGVNEKLFF.

The gene calls are TRBV7-9 and TRBJ2-2; a possible D gene is TRBD2 (5 bases). Germline-derived CDR1 and CDR2 are SEHNR and FQNEAQ (reference sequence). The V end lost 6 bases, the J end lost 0 bases, and 11 bases lay between the germline ends. This CDR3 region has 15 residues. CDR3 nucleotide sequence: TGTGCCAGCAGACTAGGATTTACGAACACCGGGGAGCTGTTTTTT. Protein product: CASRLGFTNTGELFF.

DNA of the CDR3: TGTGCCAGCAGTACCTCTAGAGGAACCATATATTTT. Translated: CASSTSRGTIYF. The genes are TRBV28 and TRBJ1-3; D is unresolved. This CDR3 spans 12 amino acids. The V gene lost 5 bases and the J gene lost 10 bases, with 12 bases spanning the gap. Germline assignment: CDR1 MDHEN and CDR2 SYDVKM. The complete variable domain, with remaining parts taken from reference TRBV28 and TRBJ1-3, reads DVKVTQSSRYLVKRTGEKVFLECVQDMDHENMFWYRQDPGLGLRLIYFSYDVKMKEKGDIPEGYSVSREKKERFSLILESASTNQTSMYLCASSTSRGTIYFGEGSWLTVV.

CDR3 sequence: CAISESAGYTEAFF. The CDR3 DNA follows: TGTGCCATCAGTGAGTCGGCAGGATACACTGAAGCTTTCTTT. This sequence joins TRBV10-3 and TRBJ1-1, with D uncertain. The V end lost 0 bases, the J end lost 3 bases, and 8 bases lay between the germline ends. The CDR3 contains 14 residues. CDR1 and CDR2 from the germline V gene are ENHRY and SYGVKD.

This chain uses TRBV19 with TRBJ1-3; D perhaps matches TRBD1 (6 bases). V was pared by 7 bases and J by 4 bases, with 14 bases between. In germline, CDR1 is LNHDA, CDR2 SQIVND (reference sequence). This CDR3 is 14 amino acids long. The CDR3 loop is CASNQQGIGNTIYF. The CDR3 region has the DNA TGTGCCAGTAACCAACAGGGAATCGGAAACACCATATATTTT. Together with reference TRBV19 and TRBJ1-3, the CDR3 gives the full variable domain: DGGITQSPKYLFRKEGQNVTLSCEQNLNHDAMYWYRQDPGQGLRLIYYSQIVNDFQKGDIAEGYSVSREKKESFPLTVTSAQKNPTAFYLCASNQQGIGNTIYFGEGSWLTVV.

The chain carries TRBV6-1 and TRBJ2-1; no firm D call. The V end was cut by 4 bases, the J end by 9 bases, with 13 bases between. CDR3 length: 13 amino acids. Per the germline V gene, CDR1 is MNHNS and CDR2 is SASEGT. For the CDR3, the DNA is TGTGCCAGCAGTGCTCTGCTCCTGGGTGAGCAGTTCTTC. Its protein is CASSALLLGEQFF.

The CDR3 bases are TGTGCCTGGAGTGCCCCCCTACAGCCCCAGCATTTT. Protein sequence: CAWSAPLQPQHF. The chain uses TRBV30 and TRBJ1-5, with unresolved D. The CDR3 is 12 amino acids. V lost 1 base to trimming and J lost 7 bases, with 8 bases between them. The germline V gene has CDR1 GTSNPN and CDR2 SVGIG (reference sequence). Drawing the rest from reference TRBV30 and TRBJ1-5, the complete variable domain is SQTIHQWPATLVQPVGSPLSLECTVEGTSNPNLYWYRQAAGRGLQLLFYSVGIGQISSEVPQNLSASRPQDRQFILSSKKLLLSDSGFYLCAWSAPLQPQHFGDGTRLSIL.

The rearrangement joins TRBV9 to TRBJ1-1; D call uncertain. Looked up from germline, CDR1 is SGDLS and CDR2 is YYNGEE. V shed 3 bases and J shed 1 base, with 10 bases lying between them. CDR3 length: 14 residues. CDR3 in DNA: TGTGCCAGCAGCGCAAGATACACGAACACTGAAGCTTTCTTT. Its protein product is CASSARYTNTEAFF.

The chain carries TRBV19 and TRBJ2-5; unclear D gene. In germline, CDR1 is LNHDA, CDR2 SQIVND (reference sequence). With 6 bases removed from V and 5 bases from J, the gap between germline ends came to 16 bases. CDR3 length: 14 residues. CDR3 in DNA: TGTGCCAGTAGATCCCTGGGCCAGGCGGAGACCCAGTACTTC. Its translation: CASRSLGQAETQYF.